This T cell receptor beta chain was found in a study of blood T cell repertoires in COVID-19. Study details: Whether acute or convalescent, the COVID-19 samples came from the United States, Italy and Spain.

Per the study methods: Reference gene primer amplification yielded estimated nucleated cell counts. Data came from immunoSEQ multiplex PCR; TCRdb stores just in-frame clones and leaves some out. V and J calls and clone size are copied from that table; D and trimming were computed from the DNA. This sample carries 150,000 or so clones, around 86% of them seen once, and the ten largest clones take approximately 6.1%. This CDR3 spans 12 amino acids. Germline CDR1 and CDR2: SGHAT and FQNNGV. Trimming stripped 3 bases from V and 6 bases from J, with 9 bases between. The sequence came from a man of 80 years or more with acute or convalescent COVID-19. The sequenced material came from peripheral blood. The chain uses TRBV11-2 and TRBJ2-7, with no clear D. Written as DNA, the CDR3 is TGTGCCAGCAGCTTGGAGATAGGCGAGCAGTACTTC. Translation: CASSLEIGEQYF.